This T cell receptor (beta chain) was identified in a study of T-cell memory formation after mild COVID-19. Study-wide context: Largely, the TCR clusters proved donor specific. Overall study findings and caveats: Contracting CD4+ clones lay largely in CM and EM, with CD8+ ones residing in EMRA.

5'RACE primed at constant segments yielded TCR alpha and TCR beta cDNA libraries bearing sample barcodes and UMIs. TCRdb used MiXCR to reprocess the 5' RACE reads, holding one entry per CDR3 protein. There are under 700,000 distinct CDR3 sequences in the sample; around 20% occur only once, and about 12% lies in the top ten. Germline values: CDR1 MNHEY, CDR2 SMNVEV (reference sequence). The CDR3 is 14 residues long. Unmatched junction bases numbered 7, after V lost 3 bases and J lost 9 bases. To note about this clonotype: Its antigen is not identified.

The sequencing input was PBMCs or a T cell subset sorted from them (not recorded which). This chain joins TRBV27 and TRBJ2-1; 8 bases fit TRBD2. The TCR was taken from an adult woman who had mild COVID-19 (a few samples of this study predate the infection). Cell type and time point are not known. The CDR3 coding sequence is TGTGCCAGCAGTTTCGAGACTAGCGCTGCTGAGCAGTTCTTC. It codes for CASSFETSAAEQFF.